Below, 32 T cell receptor beta chains from the same sample are listed, as sequenced in a study of T cells in Graves' hyperthyroidism and ophthalmopathy. RNA transcripts served as the template for amplifying TCR beta CDR3 regions. Initially, a first-round RT-PCR of the TCR CDR3 employed the HTBI primer set. TCRdb reprocessed the multiplex PCR reads via MiXCR and lists one record per CDR3 protein. The sample lists nearly 600,000 distinct CDR3 sequences; 11% to 15% were seen once. Source material: blood. These receptors were obtained from a woman in her 30s with Graves' hyperthyroidism that later progressed to Graves' ophthalmopathy.

The chain uses TRBV11-2 and TRBJ1-1, with TRBD1 identical over 8 bases. This CDR3 has 17 amino acids. The J segment lost 0 bases and the V segment lost 5 bases, leaving 11 bases of the junction unmatched. Germline V gene sequence: CDR1 SGHAT, CDR2 FQNNGV. The chain's CDR3 is CASSPGGAGGMNTEAFF. CDR3 coding DNA: TGTGCCAGCAGCCCCGGCGGGGCAGGGGGCATGAACACTGAAGCTTTCTTT. Combining the CDR3 with reference TRBV11-2 and TRBJ1-1 gives the whole variable domain EAGVAQSPRYKIIEKRQSVAFWCNPISGHATLYWYQQILGQGPKLLIQFQNNGVVDDSQLPKDRFSAERLKGVDSTLKIQPAKLEDSAVYLCASSPGGAGGMNTEAFFGQGTRLTVV.

The table lists this clonotype with a few counts. The chain couples TRBV7-9 to TRBJ2-7; no clear D gene. Germline V CDR1 and CDR2: SEHNR, FQNEAQ (reference sequence). The CDR3 length is 14 residues. Trimming stripped 1 base from V and 0 bases from J, with 7 bases between. The CDR3 DNA reads as TGTGCCAGCAGCTTAGAACTGAGCTCCTACGAGCAGTACTTC. It codes for CASSLELSSYEQYF.

This clonotype was observed many times. The rearrangement uses TRBV7-2 and TRBJ1-1; D remains unclear. The V end lost 1 base, the J end lost 9 bases, and 9 bases lay between the germline ends. This CDR3 contains 12 residues. CDR1 and CDR2 from the germline V gene are SGHTA and FQGNSA. Here the CDR3 DNA reads TGTGCCAGCAGCTTAGGAAAAAGCCAAGCTTTCTTT. It specifies CASSLGKSQAFF.

This sequence joins TRBV4-3 and TRBJ2-2; D may match TRBD1 or TRBD2 (6 bases each). CDR3 size: 16 residues. Trimming removed 2 bases at V and 6 bases at J, with 16 bases between. The germline V gene encodes CDR1 LGHNA and CDR2 YSLEER. DNA of the CDR3: TGCGCCAGCAGCCAAAGGGGGGCCTCCGGCGCCGGGGAGCTGTTTTTT. It codes for CASSQRGASGAGELFF.

This clonotype has only a few counts. The genes are TRBV25-1 and TRBJ2-7; maybe TRBD2 (6 bases). Germline CDR1 is MGHDK and CDR2 is SYGVNS. Trimming took off 1 base at V and 1 base at J, with 8 bases between the two ends. There are 14 residues in the CDR3. In nucleotides, the CDR3 is TGTGCCAGCAGTGAATTGGGGACTTCCTACGAGCAGTACTTC. This sequence encodes CASSELGTSYEQYF.

The table lists this clonotype with many counts. The V and J genes are TRBV2 and TRBJ2-1; 14 bases line up with TRBD2. This CDR3 region has 17 residues. Germline V lookup: CDR1 SNHLY, CDR2 FYNNEI. The junction had 10 bases not matched to a gene; V was cut back by 4 bases and J by 8 bases. The CDR3 sequence: CASSASLGLAGEDEQFF. CDR3 nucleotides: TGTGCCAGCAGTGCCTCCCTGGGACTAGCGGGAGAGGATGAGCAGTTCTTC.

This clonotype came up many times. CDR3 sequence reads: CASSSGLVFYEQYF. CDR3 sequence (DNA): TGTGCCAGCAGTTCGGGACTAGTTTTTTACGAGCAGTACTTC. This chain joins TRBV12-3 or TRBV12-4 and TRBJ2-7; the match to TRBD2 covers 8 bases. This CDR3 has 14 residues. V gave up 4 bases and J gave up 4 bases; unmatched junction bases: 6.

This clonotype appeared many times. The genes are TRBV7-9 and TRBJ1-1; TRBD1 matches at 7 bases. There are 15 residues in the CDR3. From germline, CDR1 is SEHNR and CDR2 FQNEAQ (reference sequence). Losses at the gene ends were 4 bases for V and 4 bases for J; bases not matched to a gene: 9. The CDR3 nucleotides are TGTGCCAGCAGCTCTAGAACAGGGGCGGTCACTGAAGCTTTCTTT. It specifies CASSSRTGAVTEAFF.

This clonotype was seen at least ten times. The CDR3 DNA is TGTGCCAGCAGTTTGGGTGGCGGGGAGCTGTTTTTT. As protein: CASSLGGGELFF. The chain joins TRBV27 to TRBJ2-2, with unresolved D. Trimming shortened V by 3 bases and J by 7 bases, and 6 bases separated the two germline ends. CDR1 is MNHEY and CDR2 is SMNVEV in the germline V gene (reference sequence). There are 12 residues in the CDR3.

This clonotype was found many times. The chain combines TRBV20-1 with TRBJ2-7; D unresolved. The length of the CDR3 is 15 residues. Between the trimmed V and J ends, which lost 1 base and 2 bases, there was a span of 15 bases. CDR1 is DFQATT and CDR2 is SNEGSKA in the germline V gene (reference sequence). CDR3 loop: CSARGDTNTPYEQYF. The CDR3 DNA sequence: TGCAGTGCTAGAGGAGACACAAACACCCCCTACGAGCAGTACTTC.

This clonotype was seen a handful of times. V and J are TRBV19 and TRBJ2-7; possible D gene TRBD1, 6 bases. The CDR3 contains 13 residues. Trimming shortened V by 10 bases and J by 3 bases, and 16 bases separated the two germline ends. Germline V CDR1 and CDR2: LNHDA, SQIVND (reference sequence). CDR3 bases: TGTGCCACCACCGGGACAACCGACTACGAGCAGTACTTC. It encodes CATTGTTDYEQYF.

The chain employs TRBV7-9 and TRBJ2-5; D may be TRBD1 (5 bases). The CDR3 is 14 amino acids. Germline V gives CDR1 SEHNR, CDR2 FQNEAQ (reference sequence). The V and J ends lost 5 bases and 1 base respectively, with 11 bases between them. This CDR3 reads CASSQGTVQETQYF. CDR3 nucleotides: TGTGCCAGCAGCCAGGGAACAGTCCAAGAGACCCAGTACTTC.

The rearrangement joins TRBV19 to TRBJ2-7; TRBD2 agrees at 8 bases. The germline V gene has CDR1 LNHDA and CDR2 SQIVND (reference sequence). CDR3 length equals 13 residues. The V and J ends lost 7 bases and 6 bases, in that order; junction bases with no gene match: 8. The CDR3 loop reads CASKERGSREQYF. For the CDR3, the DNA is TGTGCCAGTAAGGAGCGGGGGTCCCGCGAGCAGTACTTC.

This clonotype was counted many times. This chain joins TRBV6-1 and TRBJ2-1, with 8 bases aligning to TRBD2. The ends lost 8 bases at V and 10 bases at J; junction bases unmatched: 19. The CDR3 is 16 residues long. Germline V gene lookup returns CDR1 MNHNS and CDR2 SASEGT. Written as DNA, the CDR3 is TGTGCCAGCGCTAAGCAGCGGGAGAGGCTTGAGGGGGAGCAGTTCTTC. Translated: CASAKQRERLEGEQFF.

This chain joins TRBV28 and TRBJ2-2, with D unclear. Germline lookup yields CDR1 MDHEN and CDR2 SYDVKM. Trimming shortened V by 5 bases and J by 6 bases, and 13 bases separated the two germline ends. CDR3 length equals 14 residues. This chain's CDR3 is CASSTGPLPGELFF. CDR3 DNA: TGTGCCAGCAGTACCGGGCCCTTACCCGGGGAGCTGTTTTTT.

This clonotype has a count of ten or more. The chain links TRBV15 to TRBJ1-1; D call uncertain. This CDR3 has 12 amino acids. Deletions cut 3 bases from V and 4 bases from J, with 6 bases between. Germline V lookup: CDR1 LNHNV, CDR2 YYDKDF (reference sequence). The CDR3 DNA is TGTGCCACCAGCAGGAGGGTCACTGAAGCTTTCTTT. It encodes CATSRRVTEAFF.

This clonotype was detected many times. J is TRBJ2-7 and V is TRBV27, with D hard to call. V lost 2 bases, J lost 3 bases, and 5 bases lay in between. The CDR3 spans 12 residues. The V gene's germline CDR1 is MNHEY and CDR2 SMNVEV (reference sequence). CDR3 sequence reads: CASSLNGYEQYF. DNA for the CDR3: TGTGCCAGCAGTTTAAACGGCTACGAGCAGTACTTC.

The chain has TRBV5-4 and TRBJ2-2; D is tentatively TRBD1 or TRBD2 (5 bases each). Trimming shortened V by 6 bases and J by 7 bases, and 34 bases separated the two germline ends. Germline values: CDR1 SGHNT, CDR2 YYREEE (reference sequence). The CDR3 has 20 residues. CDR3 in DNA: TGTGCCAGCACCCCCCCGGGAAGTTTAACAAGGGGCTGCGGAGTCGGGGAGCTGTTTTTT. Its translation: CASTPPGSLTRGCGVGELFF.

This clonotype was seen at least ten times. This chain connects TRBV6-1 to TRBJ1-2; D gene ambiguous. Germline V gene lookup returns CDR1 MNHNS and CDR2 SASEGT. Trimming shortened V by 2 bases and J by 4 bases, and 8 bases separated the two germline ends. The CDR3 extends over 13 amino acids. Here the CDR3 DNA reads TGTGCCAGCAGTGAAAGAGCCTCCTATGGCTACACCTTC. Its translation is CASSERASYGYTF.

The chain employs TRBV19 and TRBJ2-1, with 11 positions matching TRBD2. In germline, CDR1 is LNHDA, CDR2 SQIVND (reference sequence). V lost 3 bases and J lost 2; bases outside the gene matches: 3. The CDR3 is 16 amino acids. The CDR3 DNA reads as TGTGCCAGTAGTATCACTAGCGGGGGCACCTACAATGAGCAGTTCTTC. Translation: CASSITSGGTYNEQFF.

On this clonotype itself: As the CDR3 is not closed by the conserved phenylalanine or tryptophan, this likely results from a read error. The gene calls are TRBV9 and TRBJ2-1; D is unresolved. The CDR3 loop spans 16 amino acids. Germline loops: CDR1 SGDLS, CDR2 YYNGEE. V was clipped by 0 bases and J by 0 bases, with 10 bases between them. CDR3 amino acids: CASSVDPLPSYNEQFY. CDR3 DNA: TGTGCCAGCAGCGTAGATCCCCTCCCCTCCTACAATGAGCAGTTCTAC.

The V and J genes are TRBV19 and TRBJ2-1, with TRBD2 identical over 9 bases. Germline values: CDR1 LNHDA, CDR2 SQIVND (reference sequence). CDR3 length: 14 amino acids. V trimming: 6 bases; J trimming: 5 bases; junction bases outside the gene matches: 5. The CDR3 region is CASRNSGRDNEQFF. The CDR3 coding sequence is TGTGCCAGTAGGAATAGCGGGAGAGACAATGAGCAGTTCTTC.

This clonotype appeared many times. CDR3: CASSSGQGDMTEAFF. CDR3 nucleotides: TGTGCCAGCAGCTCTGGACAGGGGGATATGACTGAAGCTTTCTTT. This chain uses TRBV7-9 with TRBJ1-1; 10 nucleotides agree with TRBD1. The germline V gene has CDR1 SEHNR and CDR2 FQNEAQ (reference sequence). The CDR3 is 15 amino acids. V gave up 4 bases and J gave up 5 bases; unmatched junction bases: 7.

This clonotype was detected ten times or more. The chain is built from TRBV7-2 and TRBJ2-7, with D perhaps being TRBD1 or TRBD2 (5 bases each). Trimming shortened V by 5 bases and J by 0 bases, and 14 bases separated the two germline ends. The CDR3 is 15 amino acids. The germline V gene encodes CDR1 SGHTA and CDR2 FQGNSA. This chain's CDR3 is CASSTGTANSYEQYF. The DNA for the CDR3 is TGTGCCAGCAGCACCGGGACGGCTAACTCCTACGAGCAGTACTTC.

There are many counts of this clonotype. The chain has TRBV2 and TRBJ2-5; 8 bases are a match to TRBD2. The CDR3 length is 14 residues. With V trimmed by 3 bases and J by 3 bases, 3 bases remained unmatched. In germline, CDR1 is SNHLY, CDR2 FYNNEI. CDR3: CASSELSGKETQYF. DNA of the CDR3: TGTGCCAGCAGTGAGCTTAGCGGGAAAGAGACCCAGTACTTC.

V usage is TRBV7-2 and J usage is TRBJ1-3; D remains unclear. Germline-derived CDR1 and CDR2 are SGHTA and FQGNSA. The ends were cut back, 7 bases at V and 0 bases at J, with 13 bases in the middle. CDR3 length: 15 amino acids. The CDR3 spells CASTSRYSSGNTIYF. The CDR3 DNA reads TGTGCCAGCACCTCCCGTTACAGCTCTGGAAACACCATATATTTT.

In the case of this clonotype: A much more abundant neighbour one base away suggests this may be a read error. The J gene is TRBJ1-3, the V gene TRBV24-1; 8 bases fit TRBD1. CDR3 length: 16 residues. CDR1 and CDR2 (germline): KGHDR, SFDVKD. In DNA, the CDR3 is TGTGCCACCAGTGATACGCGACAGGGGCCTGGAAACACCATATGTTTT. Its protein product is CATSDTRQGPGNTICF.

This clonotype was seen many times. The rearrangement uses TRBV28 and TRBJ2-2, with TRBD1 as a possible D gene (5 bases). Germline values: CDR1 MDHEN, CDR2 SYDVKM. CDR3 length equals 14 residues. V was pared by 8 bases and J by 5 bases, with 15 bases between. CDR3 amino acids: CASGKGLGTGELFF. CDR3 nucleotide sequence: TGTGCCAGCGGGAAGGGGCTAGGGACCGGGGAGCTGTTTTTT.

The chain's CDR3 is CASSGWSTGRSGNTIYF. DNA for the CDR3: TGTGCCAGCAGTGGGTGGTCGACAGGACGCTCTGGAAACACCATATATTTT. The chain employs TRBV6-1 and TRBJ1-3; TRBD1 is a possible D gene (6 bases). The CDR3 extends over 17 amino acids. Germline V gene lookup returns CDR1 MNHNS and CDR2 SASEGT. Deletions cut 4 bases from V and 0 bases from J, with 16 bases between.

This clonotype showed up many times. CDR3 in amino acids: CASNGVEGSQETQYF. The DNA of the CDR3 is TGTGCCAGCAACGGGGTGGAGGGCAGTCAAGAGACCCAGTACTTC. V is TRBV7-9 and J is TRBJ2-5, with D perhaps matching TRBD2 (6 bases). The V end was cut by 7 bases, the J end by 2 bases, with 17 bases between. The V gene's germline CDR1 is SEHNR and CDR2 FQNEAQ (reference sequence). The CDR3 is 15 residues long.

This clonotype has at least ten counts. Here the CDR3 DNA reads TGTGCCAGCCGACAAGGGGGCGCCGACATTCAGTACTTC. Encoded protein: CASRQGGADIQYF. The rearrangement uses TRBV28 and TRBJ2-4; 7 bases match TRBD1. Losses at the gene ends were 8 bases for V and 8 bases for J; bases not matched to a gene: 9. Per germline, CDR1 MDHEN and CDR2 SYDVKM. There are 13 residues in the CDR3.

This clonotype was recorded a few times. The V and J genes are TRBV4-3 and TRBJ2-2; D possibly corresponds to TRBD1 (7 bases). The germline V gene encodes CDR1 LGHNA and CDR2 YSLEER. The CDR3 length is 16 residues. The V end was cut by 0 bases, the J end by 4 bases, with 12 bases between. DNA of the CDR3: TGCGCCAGCAGCCAAGAAATCCAGGGGGGCACCGGGGAGCTGTTTTTT. Translated: CASSQEIQGGTGELFF.